This T cell receptor (beta chain) was sequenced for a study of cytomegalovirus exposure and HLA in healthy donors. Study background: In an early release, HLA-typed donors contributed 75 million to 85 million unique TCR sequences. General study results and limits: Excluded were some V segments that proved indistinguishable, including TRBV6-2 and TRBV6-3.

On this clone: What it binds is unknown.

Both 60 Vbeta primers and 13 Jbeta primers went into the PCR. The protocol was immunoSEQ multiplex PCR, while the TCRdb copy is restricted to in-frame clones and leaves out a portion. This sample has 85,000 to 100,000 clones; more than 75% occur once, and the top ten carry around 0.76%. CDR1 MGHDK and CDR2 SYGVNS come from the germline V gene. This CDR3 is 11 amino acids long. The ends were cut back, 7 bases at V and 12 bases at J, with 16 bases in the middle. The TCR sequence derives from a woman between 55 and 75 years old in good health and CMV-seronegative. This rearrangement joins TRBV25-1 to TRBJ2-7, with D tentatively TRBD1 (6 bases). The sequencing input was PBMCs. CDR3 in DNA: TGTGCCAGCACCAAAGGACAGTCGCTGTACTTC. It translates to CASTKGQSLYF.